This T cell receptor beta chain was recorded in a study of cytomegalovirus exposure and HLA in healthy donors listed by TCRdb under 2017. In the study overall: In an earlier analysis of 587 of the donors, 276 Gb of sequence data and 90 million to 120 million unique TCR beta sequences from 150 million to 200 million T cells were reported. An early release that covered about 600 HLA-typed donors contained approximately 320 gigabases of sequencing data and roughly 84 million unique TCR sequences. Among the approximately 430 genotyped donors, approximately 82% belonged to the genetic ancestry cluster associated with self-reported Caucasian donors. The study aimed to test whether cataloging public T cell receptors could reveal signatures of past pathogen exposure. The T cell repertoires of 670 or so subjects were profiled by immunosequencing and related to cytomegalovirus serostatus. Along with the roughly 670-subject first cohort, a separate validation cohort of over a hundred different subjects was used. To predict cytomegalovirus infection status, the study brought together high-throughput TCR immunosequencing, statistical association of individual TCRs with disease status, and machine learning. To study patterns of TCR occurrence, a later analysis re-analyzed previously published TCR beta repertoires from around 660 donors and added high-resolution HLA genotyping. The later analysis used no new phenotypic data to find candidate immune exposures, relying instead on TCR beta sequences and their occurrence across donors. An earlier analysis of about 600 of the donors used high-throughput TCR beta sequencing to judge whether each TCR beta V gene segment behaved as functional or pseudogenic. Donor age, sex, ethnicity and CMV serostatus were compiled together with the repertoire data. Genome-wide SNP genotypes for about 65% of the roughly 700 donors were used in a later genetic analysis, which treated that subset as a discovery cohort. All discovery cohort repertoires had been generated using a single sequencing platform. Class I and class II HLA loci were covered by the typing at four-digit resolution. The number of donors typed differed by locus, with about 620-630 for A, B, C, DRB1 and DQB1, 522 for DQA1, approximately 570 for DPA1, and 400 to 490 for DPB1. Several DR-DQ haplotypes were handled as single units for association and clustering, since linkage in the cohort was strong. Across 300 to 400 genotyped donors of the cohort, an average of 235,054 unique TCR beta nucleotide sequences per donor were sequenced, and approximately 17% of those sequences were non-productive. Here is what the overall study found, with its caveats: Broadly in line with IMGT annotations, most TCR beta V segments showed up in productive rearrangements about 87% or about 30% of the time in an earlier analysis of approximately 640 of the donors. A later analysis found that most CMV-associated TCR beta chains appeared HLA-restricted, with HLA associations seemingly driven largely by CMV exposure. The presence/absence analyses assumed that sequencing depth was roughly uniform across donors, and that assumption may not be true. The study listed 150 to 200 TCR beta chains as associated with cytomegalovirus. A further reported finding was that TCR beta sequences accurately predicted the HLA-A and HLA-B alleles for most subjects in the first cohort. Because counts were too low, roughly 16 rarely observed V segments, including chromosome 9 orphons, were excluded from the earlier analysis of roughly 580 of the donors. Three of the identified cytomegalovirus-associated TCR beta chains were confirmed in vitro to be specific for cytomegalovirus antigens. Most TCR sequences were observed very rarely across donors, whereas some public TCRs were present in many individuals. Correlated functional status among segregating V segments might reflect linkage disequilibrium, but an unknown experimental factor could not be ruled out. A later genetic analysis reported fewer N-insertions in productive TCRs among donors in an Asian-associated ancestry cluster than the roughly 700-donor mean. The classifier was reported to diagnose cytomegalovirus status with high specificity and sensitivity in both the original cohort and the validation cohort. For the cohort, immune exposure information was limited to CMV serostatus. A later analysis reported that several top co-occurrence clusters appeared linked to parvovirus B19, influenza, CMV and Epstein-Barr virus. It was suggested by the authors that the approach could potentially be generalized to other disease states and immunological phenotypes. Because the 87-base-pair reads could not distinguish some IMGT-functional V segments, including TRBV6-2 and TRBV6-3, those segments were excluded. When HLA alleles, especially DR and DQ, strongly co-occurred, TCR associations were difficult to assign to individual alleles. Because HLA typing was unavailable for some donors at each locus, only the typed subset was used in association tests. Compared with equally common non-associated chains, HLA-associated TCR beta chains in a later analysis were more clonally expanded and had lower generation probabilities. Only TCR beta chains were sequenced in this cohort, and the absence of alpha or paired-chain data limited detectable features. In a later analysis, 16,951 TCR beta sequences were associated with specific HLA alleles at a false discovery rate of 0.05. In a later analysis, TCR association rates were found to vary across HLA loci, with the most associated TCRs seen for DRB1 alleles and the fewest for HLA-C alleles. A later genetic analysis associated a missense DCLRE1C variant with V-gene and J-gene trimming of TCR beta chains, and an independent cohort replicated the association. A cluster of highly shared sequence variants was judged likely to represent a technical artifact of the sequencing pipeline.

The protocol used for the library was the immunoSEQ multiplex PCR assay. The multiplex PCR relied on a mix of 60 forward primers for TCR Vbeta segments and 13 reverse primers for TCR Jbeta segments. The CDR3 region of rearranged TCR beta genes was amplified from genomic DNA by a multiplex PCR assay. Amplified TCR beta libraries were sequenced as 87-base-pair reads on the Illumina HiSeq System. The study's own analysis went as follows. In a later analysis, approximately 74 million unique TCR beta chains were counted across the 500 to 700 repertoires, and roughly 10 million of these chains were shared by at least two donors. Raw reads were error-corrected and collapsed into unique sequences by a nearest-neighbor algorithm in which closely related sequences were merged to remove PCR and sequencing errors. To assign V, D and J gene segments, CDR3 sequences were aligned to IMGT reference sequences. For a sequence to be retained, a match of at least six nucleotides to both a V gene segment and a J gene segment was required. A rearrangement counted as productive if the CDR3 had no stop codons and remained in frame with V and J, and every other rearrangement counted as non-productive. Following IMGT convention, CDR3 was defined as the stretch from the second conserved V-encoded cysteine up to the conserved J-encoded phenylalanine. In an earlier analysis of some 550 of the donors, sequences lacking an unambiguous match to a single V gene segment were excluded. In an earlier analysis of several hundred of the donors, V segments were called functional above 56.7% productive rearrangements and were called segregating when the between-donor standard deviation exceeded 5%. A statistical classification framework was built to diagnose cytomegalovirus status from the catalog of TCR beta chain sequences. A later analysis assigned V and J genes by comparing TCR nucleotide sequences with IMGT/GENE-DB human TR gene sequences. A later analysis assigned CDR3 sequences and most-parsimonious VDJ recombination scenarios with the TCRdist pipeline. In a later analysis, each TCR beta chain was defined by its CDR3 amino acid sequence together with its V-gene family, and reads lacking a unique V-gene family were excluded. To address suspected cross-contamination and a sequencing artifact, a later analysis removed several hundred highly shared, low-generation-probability nucleotide sequences. For each public chain, a later analysis derived a clonal expansion index from normalized ranks of inferred template counts within each repertoire. In a later analysis, generation probabilities were computed using a VDJ recombination model fitted to out-of-frame rearrangements, and the results were checked against IGoR. In a later analysis, TCR-TCR, TCR-HLA and TCR-CMV co-occurrence was scored with hypergeometric tests, and a repertoire-size bias correction was applied to TCR pairs. False discovery rates were estimated in a later analysis by permuting HLA or CMV assignments 20 times. In a later analysis, co-occurring TCRs were grouped using DBSCAN, with TCRdist sequence similarity added in when clustering inside HLA-allele-positive subsets. For co-occurrence clustering, repertoires with fewer than 30,000 or more than 120,000 public chains were excluded, along with four or five repertoires with anomalous nucleotide sharing. As stored in TCRdb, this immuneACCESS dataset retains in-frame rearrangements with V and J assigned. A fraction of the clones does not appear; measured against another copy, unresolved V genes explain less than half of the discrepancy, and the remainder lacks a known reason. V and J calls and clone size are as listed in that table; D and trimming were resolved from the DNA. The sample table shows roughly 130,000 clones, and 65% to 80% are seen once. The ten largest make up 8.8% of the sample.

This clone showed up just a few times. The antigen this receptor binds is unknown. Within one base of it there is no much larger clone, and no base qualities were kept. Based on the germline V gene, the CDR1 and CDR2 sequences are LGHNA and YSLEER. V is reduced by 0 bases and J by 5 bases, leaving a spacing of 16 bases between them. The CDR3 has 17 amino acids, counting the end cysteine and phenylalanine. The kept DNA is CDR3 alone, 51 bases in frame from the first base. The cohort was made up of approximately 670 healthy bone marrow donors. All cohort members were sampled while nominally healthy, although unrecorded immune exposures were likely present. The donor was CMV seropositive and belonged to the group of a few hundred seropositive cohort members. Each donor provided a peripheral blood sample, and peripheral blood mononuclear cells were used for TCR beta sequencing. Genomic DNA was extracted from the blood cell samples with the Qiagen DNeasy Blood Extraction Kit.

The sample comprised PBMCs. Recombination joined TRBV4-3 with TRBJ2-2; the D segment could be TRBD1, given 7 matching bases. This receptor was obtained from a woman in her fifties or sixties in good health and CMV-seropositive. The nucleotide sequence is TGCGCCAGCAGCCAAGATCTGAGCAGGGGGACTACCGGGGAGCTGTTTTTT. Its protein reads: CASSQDLSRGTTGELFF.